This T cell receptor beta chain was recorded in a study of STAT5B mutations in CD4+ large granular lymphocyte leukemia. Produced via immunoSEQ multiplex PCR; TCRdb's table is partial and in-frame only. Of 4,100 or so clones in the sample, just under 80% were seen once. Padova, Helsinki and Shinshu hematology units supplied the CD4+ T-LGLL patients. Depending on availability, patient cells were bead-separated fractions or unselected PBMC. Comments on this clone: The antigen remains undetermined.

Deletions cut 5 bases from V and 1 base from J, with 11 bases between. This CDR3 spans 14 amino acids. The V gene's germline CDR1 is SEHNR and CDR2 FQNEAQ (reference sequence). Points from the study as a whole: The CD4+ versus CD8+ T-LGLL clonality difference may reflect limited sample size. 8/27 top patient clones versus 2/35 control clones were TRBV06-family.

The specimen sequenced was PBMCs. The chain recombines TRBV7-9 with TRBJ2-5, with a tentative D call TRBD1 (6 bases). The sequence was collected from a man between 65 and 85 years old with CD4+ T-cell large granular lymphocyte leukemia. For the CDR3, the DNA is TGTGCCAGCAGCCATTGGACAGCCCAAGAGACCCAGTACTTC. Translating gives CASSHWTAQETQYF. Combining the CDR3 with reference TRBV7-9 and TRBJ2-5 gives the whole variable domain DTGVSQNPRHKITKRGQNVTFRCDPISEHNRLYWYRQTLGQGPEFLTYFQNEAQLEKSRLLSDRFSAERPKGSFSTLEIQRTEQGDSAMYLCASSHWTAQETQYFGPGTRLLVL.